The 7 T cell receptor beta chains reported below all come from one sample, sequenced in a study of shared clonotypes between healthy human individuals. The protocol was immunoSEQ multiplex PCR, while the TCRdb copy is restricted to in-frame clones and leaves out a portion. The sample includes about 980,000 clones, over 75% of them seen just once. Sequencing was done on a sample of memory CD4+ T cells sorted from blood. Indicated subset: CD45RA-negative fraction. The source of these receptors is a man between 18 and 35 years old in good health.

The genes are TRBV5-1 and TRBJ1-4; the match to TRBD1 covers 8 bases. Per germline, CDR1 SGHRS and CDR2 YFSETQ. Trimming at V came to 4 bases and at J to 0 bases, leaving 8 bases not matched to a gene. The CDR3 sequence is 17 residues long. The CDR3 reads CASSRLGQGATNEKLFF. CDR3 DNA sequence: TGCGCCAGCAGCCGACTCGGACAGGGTGCAACTAATGAAAAACTGTTTTTT.

There are many counts of this clone. This chain joins TRBV11-3 and TRBJ1-1; D is unclear. Trimming took 5 bases from V and 2 from J, leaving 9 bases between them. Germline lookup yields CDR1 SGHNT and CDR2 YENEEA. The CDR3 is 13 residues long. The CDR3 DNA follows: TGTGCCAGCAGCCCAGGCGACAACACTGAAGCTTTCTTT. Amino acids: CASSPGDNTEAFF.

V is TRBV9 and J is TRBJ2-2; a weak D match, TRBD1 (8 bases). From germline, CDR1 is SGDLS and CDR2 YYNGEE. The length of the CDR3 is 15 residues. V was cut by 6 bases and J by 7 bases, with 19 bases left in between. CDR3 residues: CASKKDREGFGELFF. The CDR3 nucleotides read TGTGCCAGCAAGAAGGACAGGGAGGGGTTCGGGGAGCTGTTTTTT.

The chain combines TRBV7-8 with TRBJ2-7, with 7 bases identical to TRBD1. Per germline, CDR1 SGHVS and CDR2 FQNEAQ. The junction had 9 bases not matched to a gene; V was cut back by 1 base and J by 3 bases. The CDR3 extends over 16 amino acids. Here the CDR3 DNA reads TGTGCCAGCAGCTTAGAGGGGGCCCTTTTAAGCTACGAGCAGTACTTC. Translating it yields CASSLEGALLSYEQYF.

The chain links TRBV27 to TRBJ1-5, with D tentatively TRBD1 (6 bases). Germline V gives CDR1 MNHEY, CDR2 SMNVEV (reference sequence). This CDR3 has 14 residues. V shed 7 bases and J shed 4 bases, with 14 bases lying between them. The CDR3 DNA reads TGTGCCAGCACCCTCGTAGGGGGAAATCAGCCCCAGCATTTT. Protein sequence: CASTLVGGNQPQHF.

The rearrangement links TRBV7-8 to TRBJ2-7; no firm D call. Germline CDR1 SGHVS, CDR2 FQNEAQ. The CDR3 contains 12 residues. V gave up 3 bases and J gave up 5 bases, with 8 bases separating them. CDR3 in DNA: TGTGCCAGCAGCTTGGATTTCGACGAGCAGTACTTC. This sequence encodes CASSLDFDEQYF.

A note on this clone: In the same sample, other DNA sequences code for this CDR3. The chain combines TRBV2 with TRBJ2-1, with D possibly TRBD1 on 5 matching bases. V was clipped by 8 bases and J by 0 bases, with 11 bases between them. This CDR3 contains 14 residues. Germline V gene sequence: CDR1 SNHLY, CDR2 FYNNEI. CDR3 in amino acids: CASRRGASYNEQFF. The CDR3 DNA is TGTGCCAGCCGTCGTGGGGCCTCCTACAATGAGCAGTTCTTC.